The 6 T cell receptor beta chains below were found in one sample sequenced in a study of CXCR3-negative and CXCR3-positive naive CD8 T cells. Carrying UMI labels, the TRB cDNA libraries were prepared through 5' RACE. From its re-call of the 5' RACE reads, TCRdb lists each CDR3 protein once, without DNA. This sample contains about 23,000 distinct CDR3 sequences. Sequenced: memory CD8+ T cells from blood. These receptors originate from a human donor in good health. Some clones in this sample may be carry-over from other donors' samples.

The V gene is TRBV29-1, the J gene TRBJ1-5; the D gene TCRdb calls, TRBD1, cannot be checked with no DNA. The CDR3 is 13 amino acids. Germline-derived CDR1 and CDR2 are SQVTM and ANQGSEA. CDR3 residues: CSAWTGGNQPQHF. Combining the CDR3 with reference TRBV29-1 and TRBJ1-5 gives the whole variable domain SAVISQKPSRDICQRGTSLTIQCQVDSQVTMMFWYRQQPGQSLTLIATANQGSEATYESGFVIDKFPISRPNLTFSTLTVSNMSPEDSSIYLCSAWTGGNQPQHFGDGTRLSIL.

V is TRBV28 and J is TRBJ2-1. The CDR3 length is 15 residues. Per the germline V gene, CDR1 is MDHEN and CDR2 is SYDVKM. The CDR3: CASSPYDRRDNEQFF.

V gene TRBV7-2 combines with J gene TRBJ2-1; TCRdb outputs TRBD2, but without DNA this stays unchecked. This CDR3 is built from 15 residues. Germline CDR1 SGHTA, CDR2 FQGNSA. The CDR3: CASSPGLAGNNEQFF.

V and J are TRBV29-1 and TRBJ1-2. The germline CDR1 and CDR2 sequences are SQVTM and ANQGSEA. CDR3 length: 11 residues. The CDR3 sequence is CSVEGGYGYTF.

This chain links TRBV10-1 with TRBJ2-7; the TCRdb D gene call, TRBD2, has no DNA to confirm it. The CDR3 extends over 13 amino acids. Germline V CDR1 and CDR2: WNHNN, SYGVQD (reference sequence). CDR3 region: CASSESAQGGLYF.

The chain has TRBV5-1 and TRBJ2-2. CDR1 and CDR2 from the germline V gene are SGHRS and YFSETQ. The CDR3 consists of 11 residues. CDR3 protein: CASTVTGELFF. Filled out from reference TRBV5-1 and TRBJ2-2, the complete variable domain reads KAGVTQTPRYLIKTRGQQVTLSCSPISGHRSVSWYQQTPGQGLQFLFEYFSETQRNKGNFPGRFSGRQFSNSRSEMNVSTLELGDSALYLCASTVTGELFFGEGSRLTVL.